The 24 T cell receptor beta chains reported below all come from one sample, sequenced in a study of regulatory T cells in long-lasting Graves disease. Noted time point: persistent/refractory GD, antithyroid drugs over 5 years with positive TRAb. Isolated PBMC RNA provided the starting material for the TCR library. Construction of TCR beta libraries relied on iRepertoire HTBI primers and on Arm-PCR targeting CDR3 regions. TCRdb called the multiplex PCR reads again in MiXCR, with one record for every CDR3 protein. Here the sample spans hundreds of thousands of distinct CDR3 sequences, 25% to 35% being singletons. Source: peripheral blood mononuclear cells (PBMCs), taken when the disease was refractory, from a patient treated with antithyroid drugs. The source of these receptors is a female donor with Graves disease.

The rearrangement uses TRBV9 and TRBJ1-2; 9 nucleotides line up with TRBD1. The CDR3 spans 17 residues. Trimming removed 4 bases from V and 4 bases from J; junction bases left unmatched: 14. Germline values: CDR1 SGDLS, CDR2 YYNGEE. The CDR3 DNA reads as TGTGCCAGCAGCCCGTACCTCCGAGGACAGGGGAGCTATGGCTACACCTTC. This encodes CASSPYLRGQGSYGYTF.

This clonotype was observed a handful of times. The V gene is TRBV3-1, the J gene TRBJ1-1; 7 bases fit TRBD1. This CDR3 contains 12 residues. After removal of 3 bases from V and 10 bases from J, the junction contained 5 bases not matched to a gene. The germline V gene encodes CDR1 LGHDT and CDR2 YNNKEL (reference sequence). CDR3 region: CASSQRRGRAFF. As DNA, the CDR3 is TGTGCCAGCAGCCAGAGGAGGGGGCGAGCTTTCTTT.

This clonotype was seen only a few times. V gene TRBV6-6 combines with J gene TRBJ1-2, with D possibly being TRBD1 (5 bases). The ends were cut back, 0 bases at V and 1 base at J, with 12 bases in the middle. Germline CDR1 and CDR2: MNHNY and SVGAGI (reference sequence). The CDR3 is 16 residues long. The CDR3 DNA sequence: TGTGCCAGCAGTTACTCGTTAAGGGGCGGTAACTATGGCTACACCTTC. Protein product: CASSYSLRGGNYGYTF.

This sequence joins TRBV28 and TRBJ1-5, with 7 bases that match TRBD1. The CDR3 covers 16 residues. The germline V gene has CDR1 MDHEN and CDR2 SYDVKM. Losses at the gene ends were 4 bases for V and 6 bases for J; bases not matched to a gene: 12. CDR3 loop: CASSSRYRGSRQPQHF. The CDR3 DNA reads as TGTGCCAGCAGTTCCCGTTACAGGGGATCCCGTCAGCCCCAGCATTTT.

This chain uses TRBV12-3 or TRBV12-4 with TRBJ2-1; possible D gene TRBD2, 5 bases. V lost 2 bases and J 4 bases, leaving 9 bases between the germline ends. CDR3 length equals 14 residues. CDR3: CASSLSGRYNEQFF. CDR3 nucleotide sequence: TGTGCCAGCAGTTTAAGCGGCCGGTACAATGAGCAGTTCTTC.

The chain uses TRBV19 and TRBJ2-5; TRBD2 matches 7 bases. This CDR3 has 15 residues. The germline V gene has CDR1 LNHDA and CDR2 SQIVND (reference sequence). V was pared by 3 bases and J by 5 bases, with 9 bases of the junction left unmatched. CDR3 nucleotides: TGTGCCAGTAGTATCGGCGGGAGAGTGAGGGAGACCCAGTACTTC. This gives the protein CASSIGGRVRETQYF.

The table lists this clonotype with a few counts. The V and J genes are TRBV6-2 or TRBV6-3 and TRBJ1-5; no clear D gene. Per germline, CDR1 MNHEY and CDR2 SVGEGT. Trimming removed 2 bases at V and 6 bases at J, with 17 bases between. The CDR3 is 16 amino acids. The CDR3 sequence: CASSYTTRVRSQPQHF. Written as DNA, the CDR3 is TGTGCCAGCAGTTACACCACCCGGGTTAGGAGTCAGCCCCAGCATTTT.

The V call is TRBV5-1, the J call TRBJ2-7; 9 positions agree with TRBD1. Germline assignment: CDR1 SGHRS and CDR2 YFSETQ. The CDR3 has 15 residues. V shed 4 bases, J shed 4 bases, and the junction held 9 bases outside the gene matches. The CDR3 nucleotides are TGCGCCAGCAGCCTCAATAGGGGACAGGGTTACGAGCAGTACTTC. It translates to CASSLNRGQGYEQYF. The full variable domain, its missing parts supplied by reference TRBV5-1 and TRBJ2-7, is KAGVTQTPRYLIKTRGQQVTLSCSPISGHRSVSWYQQTPGQGLQFLFEYFSETQRNKGNFPGRFSGRQFSNSRSEMNVSTLELGDSALYLCASSLNRGQGYEQYFGPGTRLTVT.

This clonotype has more than one count but fewer than ten. The V gene is TRBV7-9, the J gene TRBJ1-2; 8 bases are a match to TRBD1. V shed 6 bases, J shed 3 bases, and the junction held 6 bases outside the gene matches. This CDR3 spans 14 amino acids. Germline V gene sequence: CDR1 SEHNR, CDR2 FQNEAQ (reference sequence). The CDR3 is CASSLTQGDYGYTF. CDR3 bases: TGTGCCAGCAGTTTAACACAGGGGGACTATGGCTACACCTTC.

CDR3 amino acids: CASSFSSGRFEQYF. The CDR3 DNA follows: TGTGCCAGCAGTTTCTCTAGCGGGAGGTTCGAGCAGTACTTC. The gene calls are TRBV12-3 or TRBV12-4 and TRBJ2-7, with 11 positions matching TRBD2. CDR3 size: 14 residues. With 3 bases clipped from V and 6 bases from J, the junction kept 4 bases outside the gene matches.

The chain recombines TRBV11-3 with TRBJ2-2; D remains unclear. V dropped 5 bases and J dropped 3 bases, with 4 bases sitting between them. This CDR3 has 12 amino acids. Germline V gene sequence: CDR1 SGHNT, CDR2 YENEEA. The CDR3 sequence: CASSVYTGELFF. In DNA, the CDR3 is TGTGCCAGCAGCGTGTACACCGGGGAGCTGTTTTTT.

V usage is TRBV19 and J usage is TRBJ1-2, with D uncertain. Trimming cost V 2 bases and J 6 bases, with 10 bases left between them. From germline, CDR1 is LNHDA and CDR2 SQIVND (reference sequence). The CDR3 consists of 13 residues. The CDR3 DNA is TGTGCCAGTAGTATAACCTGGGTGGATGGCTACACCTTC. Its translation is CASSITWVDGYTF. Together with reference TRBV19 and TRBJ1-2, the CDR3 gives the full variable domain: DGGITQSPKYLFRKEGQNVTLSCEQNLNHDAMYWYRQDPGQGLRLIYYSQIVNDFQKGDIAEGYSVSREKKESFPLTVTSAQKNPTAFYLCASSITWVDGYTFGSGTRLTVV.

The V and J genes are TRBV20-1 and TRBJ2-2, with 10 bases identical to TRBD2. CDR3 size: 14 residues. Germline V gene lookup returns CDR1 DFQATT and CDR2 SNEGSKA (reference sequence). The V gene end was trimmed by 4 bases and the J gene end by 4 bases; junction bases not matched to a gene: 3. CDR3 nucleotide sequence: TGCAGTGCTAAACTAGCGGGAATCACCGGGGAGCTGTTTTTT. Translation gives CSAKLAGITGELFF.

CDR3 region: CASSQGQGTTEAFF. The CDR3 nucleotides read TGTGCCAGCAGCCAAGGACAGGGGACCACTGAAGCTTTCTTT. The J gene is TRBJ1-1, the V gene TRBV6-2 or TRBV6-3; 9 bases are shared with TRBD1. This CDR3 has 14 residues. Losses at the gene ends were 6 bases for V and 4 bases for J; bases not matched to a gene: 6. Germline values: CDR1 MNHEY, CDR2 SVGEGT.

The V call is TRBV10-3, the J call TRBJ1-2; D gene unclear. Between the trimmed V and J ends, which lost 10 bases and 4 bases, there was a span of 25 bases. The germline gives CDR1 ENHRY, CDR2 SYGVKD. This CDR3 has 16 residues. The CDR3 nucleotides read TGTGCCAGCGACCCCAACGGTCTACCTGTTGTCTATGGCTACACCTTC. Translated: CASDPNGLPVVYGYTF.

This clonotype has only a few counts. This chain connects TRBV12-3 or TRBV12-4 to TRBJ1-1; 10 bases agree with TRBD1. CDR3 length: 14 amino acids. V was clipped by 3 bases and J by 11 bases; unmatched bases: 9. CDR3 DNA: TGTGCCAGCAGTTTGGGGGCCGGGACAGGGGTTGCTTTCTTT. This encodes CASSLGAGTGVAFF.

This clonotype occurred once. V and J are TRBV11-3 and TRBJ2-3; D is undetermined. CDR1 is SGHNT and CDR2 is YENEEA in the germline V gene. V dropped 5 bases and J dropped 1 base, with 13 bases sitting between them. CDR3 length equals 15 residues. The DNA for the CDR3 is TGTGCCAGCAGCCGCGCTGGCCAGGGCACAGATACGCAGTATTTT. This codes for CASSRAGQGTDTQYF. The full variable domain, in which reference TRBV11-3 and TRBJ2-3 provide the parts outside the CDR3, is EAGVVQSPRYKIIEKKQPVAFWCNPISGHNTLYWYLQNLGQGPELLIRYENEEAVDDSQLPKDRFSAERLKGVDSTLKIQPAELGDSAVYLCASSRAGQGTDTQYFGPGTRLTVL.

This clonotype was seen ten or more times. This chain connects TRBV15 to TRBJ1-5; D gene unclear. The CDR3 spans 14 residues. Germline-derived CDR1 and CDR2 are LNHNV and YYDKDF (reference sequence). Between the trimmed V and J ends, which lost 3 bases and 7 bases, there was a span of 13 bases. The DNA for the CDR3 is TGTGCCACCAGCAGTGCTGGCCCGGGACAGCCCCAGCATTTT. Amino acid sequence: CATSSAGPGQPQHF.

This clonotype appeared many times. This chain joins TRBV12-3 or TRBV12-4 and TRBJ1-2; the D is unclear. The length of the CDR3 is 13 residues. V was clipped by 6 bases and J by 4 bases, with 12 bases between them. CDR3 in amino acids: CASRPSGGYGYTF. CDR3 bases: TGTGCCAGCAGGCCATCAGGCGGCTATGGCTACACCTTC.

The V gene is TRBV6-1, the J gene TRBJ1-1, with D possibly TRBD1 on 6 matching bases. Trimming shortened V by 6 bases and J by 6 bases, and 11 bases separated the two germline ends. Germline CDR1 reads MNHNS; CDR2 reads SASEGT. The CDR3 spans 12 residues. The CDR3 DNA reads TGTGCCAGCAGGACAGGACTTCCTGAAGCTTTCTTT. It specifies CASRTGLPEAFF.

This clonotype was picked up a small number of times. The V gene is TRBV6-1, the J gene TRBJ1-2; TRBD1 matches 8 bases. CDR3 size: 14 residues. The V segment lost 7 bases and the J segment 0 bases; nucleotides outside the gene matches: 4. CDR1 is MNHNS, CDR2 SASEGT, per germline. CDR3 sequence reads: CASIRTGPNYGYTF. In nucleotides, the CDR3 is TGTGCCAGCATCCGGACAGGGCCTAACTATGGCTACACCTTC.

This clonotype was counted only a few times. The chain recombines TRBV12-3 or TRBV12-4 with TRBJ1-1, with TRBD1 matching 10 bases. V was clipped by 2 bases and J by 4 bases; unmatched bases: 4. This CDR3 region has 15 residues. This chain's CDR3 is CASSLYRTGGTEAFF. The CDR3 DNA is TGTGCCAGCAGTTTATATCGGACAGGGGGCACTGAAGCTTTCTTT.

Written as DNA, the CDR3 is TGCAGCGTTTGGGGTAGCGGGACCGATTACGAGCAGTACTTC. Protein sequence: CSVWGSGTDYEQYF. This chain uses TRBV29-1 with TRBJ2-7, with 8 nucleotides matching TRBD2. The CDR3 runs to 14 residues. Germline V CDR1 and CDR2: SQVTM, ANQGSEA. V was pared by 5 bases and J by 4 bases, with 10 bases of the junction left unmatched.

The gene calls are TRBV15 and TRBJ1-1; TRBD1 matches 7 bases. The germline gives CDR1 LNHNV, CDR2 YYDKDF (reference sequence). CDR3 length: 15 amino acids. Losses at the gene ends were 6 bases for V and 0 bases for J; bases not matched to a gene: 7. The CDR3 loop reads CATSMTGSMNTEAFF. The DNA for the CDR3 is TGTGCCACCAGTATGACAGGGAGCATGAACACTGAAGCTTTCTTT.